This TCR beta chain derives from a study of OX40 agonist ivuxolimab in advanced cancers. Only in-frame clones appear in the TCRdb table, and some are missing; sequencing was by immunoSEQ multiplex PCR. The sample records some 75,000 clones, around 87% being singletons. CDR1 is SEHNR, CDR2 FQNEAQ, per germline (reference sequence). With V trimmed by 1 base and J by 5 bases, 14 bases remained unmatched. The CDR3 totals 19 residues. The chain links TRBV7-9 to TRBJ2-3, with 11 nucleotides matching TRBD1. The material sequenced was CD4+ or CD8+ T cells sorted from blood, taken in a trial of the OX40 agonist ivuxolimab. This TCR was sampled from an adult with an advanced solid tumor such as melanoma, head and neck, liver or kidney cancer. DNA of the CDR3: TGTGCCAGCAGCTTAGTTCGTCGGACAGGGGGCTATTTAGGAGATACGCAGTATTTT. Protein sequence: CASSLVRRTGGYLGDTQYF. Full variable domain (rest looked up from reference TRBV7-9 and TRBJ2-3): DTGVSQNPRHKITKRGQNVTFRCDPISEHNRLYWYRQTLGQGPEFLTYFQNEAQLEKSRLLSDRFSAERPKGSFSTLEIQRTEQGDSAMYLCASSLVRRTGGYLGDTQYFGPGTRLTVL.